The source of this T cell receptor beta chain is a study of blood T cell repertoires in COVID-19. Study in general: Both acute and convalescent COVID-19 samples were obtained from the United States, Italy and Spain.

Original processing methods: Nucleated cell number was recorded as an estimate derived from reference gene primer amplification. Sequenced by immunoSEQ multiplex PCR; TCRdb stores in-frame clones only, minus some. V and J calls and clone size are as listed in that table; D and trimming were resolved from the DNA. The sample consists of about 400,000 clones, over 85% of them appearing once. This clone came up once. Germline V gives CDR1 LGHDT, CDR2 YNNKEL (reference sequence). The junction had 5 bases not matched to a gene; V was cut back by 2 bases and J by 11 bases. The CDR3 loop spans 12 amino acids. Clinical histories supplied by participants themselves formed the basis of cohort assignment. Donors of Cohort 3 who recovered were those that had two negative PCRs, clearance, or symptom resolution.

V usage is TRBV3-1 (or the pseudogene TRBV3-2) and J usage is TRBJ1-2; TRBD1 matches 7 bases. Specimen: PBMCs or T cells enriched from blood (not recorded which). This clonotype was obtained from a woman under 40 who had recovered from COVID-19. For the CDR3, the DNA is TGTGCCAGCAGCCAAAGGGACAGAAGGTACACCTTC. Protein product: CASSQRDRRYTF.